This T cell receptor (beta chain) was captured by sequencing in a study of cytomegalovirus exposure and HLA in healthy donors (dated by TCRdb to 2016 to 2017). Regarding the complete study: An earlier analysis of 587 of the donors reported 276 Gb of sequence data and 117 million unique TCR beta sequences obtained from some 200 million T cells. An early release that covered roughly 600 HLA-typed donors contained approximately 300 gigabases of sequencing data and tens of millions of unique TCR sequences. The genetic ancestry cluster associated with self-reported Caucasian donors included 81% of the 350 to 500 genotyped donors. The aim of the study was to test whether cataloging public T cell receptors could identify signatures of past pathogen exposure. Using immunosequencing, the study profiled T cell repertoires from around 670 subjects and related those repertoires to cytomegalovirus serostatus. A separate validation cohort of roughly 130 different subjects was used in addition to the approximately 700-subject first cohort. To predict cytomegalovirus infection status, the study combined high-throughput TCR immunosequencing, statistical association of individual TCRs with disease status, and machine learning. In a later analysis, previously published TCR beta repertoires from about 670 donors were re-analyzed and high-resolution HLA genotyping was added so that TCR occurrence patterns could be studied. Rather than using new phenotypic data, the later analysis identified candidate immune exposures from TCR beta sequences and from how often those sequences occurred across donors. To decide whether each TCR beta V gene segment behaved as functional or pseudogenic, an earlier analysis of some 600 of the donors relied on high-throughput TCR beta sequencing. Donor age, sex, ethnicity and CMV serostatus were compiled alongside the repertoire data. In a later genetic analysis, genome-wide SNP genotypes for about 55% of the roughly 670 donors were used, and that subset was treated as a discovery cohort. All discovery cohort repertoires had been generated on a single sequencing platform. Both class I and class II loci were covered by HLA typing, at four-digit resolution. The number of donors typed differed by locus, with about 620-630 for A, B, C, DRB1 and DQB1, around 500 for DQA1, 606 for DPA1, and roughly 450 for DPB1. Four to six DR-DQ haplotypes were handled as single units for association and clustering, since linkage in the cohort was strong. On average, about 240,000 unique TCR beta nucleotide sequences were sequenced per donor among some 430 genotyped donors of the cohort, with roughly 20% of those sequences being non-productive.

The library was generated by the immunoSEQ multiplex PCR assay. For the multiplex PCR, a mixture combining 60 forward primers for TCR Vbeta segments and 13 reverse primers for TCR Jbeta segments was used. Amplification of the CDR3 region of rearranged TCR beta genes was performed with a multiplex PCR assay on genomic DNA. The Illumina HiSeq System was used to sequence the amplified TCR beta libraries as 87-base-pair reads. For the original study's pipeline: Across the 500 to 850 repertoires, a later analysis counted 75 million to 90 million unique TCR beta chains, around 11 million of which were shared by at least two donors. Raw reads were error-corrected and collapsed into unique sequences with a nearest-neighbor algorithm that merged closely related sequences to remove PCR and sequencing errors. V, D and J gene segments were assigned by aligning CDR3 sequences to IMGT reference sequences. Each retained sequence needed at least a six-nucleotide match to both a V gene segment and a J gene segment. A rearrangement counted as productive if the CDR3 had no stop codons and remained in frame with V and J, and every other rearrangement counted as non-productive. Following IMGT convention, CDR3 was defined as the stretch from the second conserved V-encoded cysteine up to the conserved J-encoded phenylalanine. The earlier analysis of a few hundred of the donors excluded any sequence lacking an unambiguous match to a single V gene segment. In an earlier analysis of about 590 of the donors, a V segment was called functional when productive rearrangements were above 56.7%, and segregating when the standard deviation between donors exceeded 5%. A statistical classification framework was developed to diagnose cytomegalovirus status using the catalog of TCR beta chain sequences. In a later analysis, V and J genes were assigned by comparing TCR nucleotide sequences against IMGT/GENE-DB human TR gene sequences. Using the TCRdist pipeline, a later analysis assigned CDR3 sequences along with most-parsimonious VDJ recombination scenarios. In a later analysis, each TCR beta chain was defined by its CDR3 amino acid sequence together with its V-gene family, and reads lacking a unique V-gene family were excluded. As a way to deal with suspected cross-contamination and a sequencing artifact, a later analysis dropped 592 nucleotide sequences that were highly shared and had low generation probability. A later analysis calculated a clonal expansion index for each public chain from normalized within-repertoire ranks of inferred template counts. A later analysis computed generation probabilities with a VDJ recombination model fitted to out-of-frame rearrangements, and checked the results against IGoR. In a later analysis, hypergeometric tests were used to score TCR-TCR, TCR-HLA and TCR-CMV co-occurrence, with a repertoire-size bias correction applied to TCR pairs. A later analysis estimated false discovery rates by permuting HLA or CMV assignments 20 times. In a later analysis, co-occurring TCRs were grouped using DBSCAN, with TCRdist sequence similarity added in when clustering inside HLA-allele-positive subsets. Co-occurrence clustering excluded repertoires with fewer than 30,000 or more than 120,000 public chains, plus five with anomalous nucleotide sharing. Held by TCRdb, this immuneACCESS table contains in-frame sequences only and omits some clones. Under half of the omission traces to an unresolved V gene where checked; the cause of the rest is unknown. V and J calls and clone size are as listed in that table; D and trimming were resolved from the DNA. This sample lists roughly 120,000 clones; approximately 79% were detected once. Roughly 6% of the sample is in the top ten clones.

Details on this clone: No antigen is known for it. No base quality values were provided; no much bigger clone lies one nucleotide off.

The cohort comprised 666 healthy bone marrow donors. Cohort members were all nominally healthy when sampled, although unrecorded immune exposures were likely present. The donor tested CMV seropositive and was one of the 289 seropositive cohort members. Each donor provided a peripheral blood sample, and peripheral blood mononuclear cells were used for TCR beta sequencing. Genomic DNA was extracted from the blood cell samples with the Qiagen DNeasy Blood Extraction Kit. The research as a whole found: Correlated functional status among segregating V segments might reflect linkage disequilibrium, but an unknown experimental factor could not be ruled out. A later analysis reported that several top co-occurrence clusters appeared linked to parvovirus B19, influenza, CMV and Epstein-Barr virus. In a later genetic analysis, fewer N-insertions in productive TCRs were reported among donors in an Asian-associated ancestry cluster than the 666-donor mean. The only immune exposure information available for the cohort was CMV serostatus. Cytomegalovirus status was reported to be diagnosed by the classifier with high specificity and sensitivity in both the original and validation cohorts. V-gene and J-gene trimming of TCR beta chains was associated with a missense DCLRE1C variant in a later genetic analysis, and the association was replicated in an independent cohort. Because HLA typing was missing for some donors at each locus, association tests included only the typed subset. Sequencing depth was assumed to be roughly uniform across donors in the presence/absence analyses, though that assumption may not hold. In a later analysis, HLA-associated TCR beta chains showed more clonal expansion and lower generation probabilities than non-associated chains that were equally common. In a later analysis, most CMV-associated TCR beta chains were found to appear HLA-restricted, with HLA associations seemingly driven largely by CMV exposure. Strong co-occurrence of HLA alleles, especially DR and DQ, made assigning TCR associations to individual alleles difficult. In an earlier analysis of over 550 of the donors, most TCR beta V segments were observed in productive rearrangements about 87% or about 30% of the time, broadly matching IMGT annotations. The study listed 164 TCR beta chains as associated with cytomegalovirus. A few of the identified cytomegalovirus-associated TCR beta chains were confirmed in vitro to be specific for cytomegalovirus antigens. Over 15 rarely observed V segments, including chromosome 9 orphons, were excluded from the earlier analysis of approximately 500 of the donors because counts were too low. A cluster of highly shared sequence variants was judged likely to be a technical artifact of the sequencing pipeline. Most TCR sequences were observed very rarely across donors, whereas some public TCRs were present in many individuals. According to a later analysis, TCR association rates differed among HLA loci, with DRB1 alleles showing the most associated TCRs and HLA-C alleles showing the fewest. A further reported finding was that TCR beta sequences accurately predicted the HLA-A and HLA-B alleles for most subjects in the first cohort. A later analysis associated about 17,000 TCR beta sequences with specific HLA alleles at a false discovery rate of 0.05. Only TCR beta chains were sequenced in this cohort, and the absence of alpha or paired-chain data limited detectable features. It was suggested by the authors that the approach could potentially be generalized to other disease states and immunological phenotypes.

The sequenced sample was PBMCs. This TCR derives from a man aged 25 to 45 in good health and CMV-seropositive.

The CDR3 corresponds to CAWSRTGGGYQPQHF. The nucleotide sequence is given as TGTGCCTGGAGTCGGACAGGGGGCGGCTATCAGCCCCAGCATTTT. This chain is built from TRBV30 and TRBJ1-5; 11 bases in the junction line up with TRBD1. The CDR3 measures 15 amino acids from cysteine to phenylalanine. Only the CDR3 region is kept as DNA, spanning 45 bases read in frame from base 1. Relative to germline, V is missing 2 bases and J is missing 5 bases, with 5 bases of the junction outside any gene match. The germline V gene (reference sequence) sets CDR1 to GTSNPN and CDR2 to SVGIG.